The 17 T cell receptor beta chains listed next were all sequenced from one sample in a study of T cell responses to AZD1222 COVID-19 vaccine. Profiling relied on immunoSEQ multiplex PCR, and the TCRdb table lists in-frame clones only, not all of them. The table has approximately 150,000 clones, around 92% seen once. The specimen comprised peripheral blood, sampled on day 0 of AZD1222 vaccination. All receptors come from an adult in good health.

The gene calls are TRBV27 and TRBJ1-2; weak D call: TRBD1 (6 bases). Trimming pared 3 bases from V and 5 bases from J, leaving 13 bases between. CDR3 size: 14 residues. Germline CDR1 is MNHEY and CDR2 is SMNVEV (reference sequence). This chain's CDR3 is CASSFSRGAYGYTF. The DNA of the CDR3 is TGTGCCAGCAGTTTTAGCAGGGGAGCATATGGCTACACCTTC.

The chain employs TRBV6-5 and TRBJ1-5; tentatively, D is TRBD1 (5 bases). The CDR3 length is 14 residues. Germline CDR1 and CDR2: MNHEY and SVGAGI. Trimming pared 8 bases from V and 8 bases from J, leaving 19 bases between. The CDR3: CASLTVGGREPQHF. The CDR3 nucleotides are TGTGCCAGCCTGACGGTCGGGGGTCGGGAGCCCCAGCATTTT.

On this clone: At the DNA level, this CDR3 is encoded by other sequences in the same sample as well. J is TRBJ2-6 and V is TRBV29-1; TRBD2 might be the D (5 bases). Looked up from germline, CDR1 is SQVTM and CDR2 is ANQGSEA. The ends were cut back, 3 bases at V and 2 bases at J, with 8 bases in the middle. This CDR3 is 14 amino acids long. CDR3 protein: CSVDSGAGANVLTF. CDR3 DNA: TGCAGCGTTGATTCCGGGGCTGGGGCCAACGTCCTGACTTTC.

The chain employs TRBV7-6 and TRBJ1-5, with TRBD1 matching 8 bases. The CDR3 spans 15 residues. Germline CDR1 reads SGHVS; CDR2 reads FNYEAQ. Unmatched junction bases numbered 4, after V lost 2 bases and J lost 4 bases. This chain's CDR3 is CASSLRQGLNQPQHF. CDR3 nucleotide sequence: TGTGCCAGCAGCTTAAGACAGGGGTTAAATCAGCCCCAGCATTTT.

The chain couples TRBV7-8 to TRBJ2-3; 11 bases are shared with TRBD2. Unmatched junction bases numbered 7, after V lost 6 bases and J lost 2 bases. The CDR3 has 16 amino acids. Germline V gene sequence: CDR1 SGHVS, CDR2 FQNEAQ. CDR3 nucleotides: TGTGCCAGCAGGCCTAGCGGGGGGCGGGTCACAGATACGCAGTATTTT. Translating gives CASRPSGGRVTDTQYF.

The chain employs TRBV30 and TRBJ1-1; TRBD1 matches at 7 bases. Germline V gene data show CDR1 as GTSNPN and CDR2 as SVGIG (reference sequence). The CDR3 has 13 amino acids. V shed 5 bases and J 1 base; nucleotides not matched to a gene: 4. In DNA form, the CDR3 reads TGTGCCTGGCAGGGGGGACCGAACACTGAAGCTTTCTTT. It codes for CAWQGGPNTEAFF.

The CDR3 reads CASNPSVGGAYEQYF. The CDR3 bases are TGTGCCAGCAACCCCTCGGTCGGGGGAGCCTACGAGCAGTACTTC. This sequence joins TRBV7-8 and TRBJ2-7; D might be TRBD2 (6 bases). CDR3 size: 15 residues. Deletions cut 7 bases from V and 2 bases from J, with 18 bases between. Germline V lookup: CDR1 SGHVS, CDR2 FQNEAQ.

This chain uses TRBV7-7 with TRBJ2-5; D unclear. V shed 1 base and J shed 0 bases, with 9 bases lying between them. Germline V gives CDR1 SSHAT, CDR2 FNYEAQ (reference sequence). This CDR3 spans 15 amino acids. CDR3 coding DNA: TGTGCCAGCAGCTTAGGGCTGGCCTACCAAGAGACCCAGTACTTC. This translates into CASSLGLAYQETQYF.

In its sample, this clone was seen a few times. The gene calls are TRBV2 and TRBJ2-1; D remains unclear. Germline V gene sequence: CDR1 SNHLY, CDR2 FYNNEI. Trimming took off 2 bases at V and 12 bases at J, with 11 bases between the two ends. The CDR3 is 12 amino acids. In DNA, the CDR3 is TGTGCCAGCAGTGAAAAGCGCCCAAGGCAGTTCTTC. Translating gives CASSEKRPRQFF.

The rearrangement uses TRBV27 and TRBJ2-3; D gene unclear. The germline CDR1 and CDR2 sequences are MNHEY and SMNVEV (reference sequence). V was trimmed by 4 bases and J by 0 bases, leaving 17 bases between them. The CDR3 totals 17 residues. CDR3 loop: CASSSPGDSLSTDTQYF. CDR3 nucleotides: TGTGCCAGCAGTTCCCCCGGTGACTCTCTTAGCACAGATACGCAGTATTTT.

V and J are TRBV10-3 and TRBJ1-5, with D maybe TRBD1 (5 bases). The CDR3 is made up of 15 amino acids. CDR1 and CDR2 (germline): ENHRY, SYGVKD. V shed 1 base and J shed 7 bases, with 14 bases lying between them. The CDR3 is CAISEYEGSYQPQHF. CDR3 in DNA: TGTGCCATCAGTGAGTATGAGGGGTCCTACCAGCCCCAGCATTTT.

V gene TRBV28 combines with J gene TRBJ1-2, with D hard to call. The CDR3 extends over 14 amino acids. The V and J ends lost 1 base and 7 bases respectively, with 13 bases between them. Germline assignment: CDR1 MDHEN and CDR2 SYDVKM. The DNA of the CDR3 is TGTGCCAGCAGTTTATTGCATAGCCGTCTTGGCTACACCTTC. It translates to CASSLLHSRLGYTF.

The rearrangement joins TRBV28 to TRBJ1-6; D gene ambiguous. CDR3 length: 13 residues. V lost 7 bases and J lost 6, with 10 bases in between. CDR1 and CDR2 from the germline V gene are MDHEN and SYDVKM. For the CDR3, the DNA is TGTGCCAGCACCCTCTCTGGTAATTCACCCCTCCACTTT. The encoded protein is CASTLSGNSPLHF. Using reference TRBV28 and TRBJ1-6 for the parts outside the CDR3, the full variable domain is DVKVTQSSRYLVKRTGEKVFLECVQDMDHENMFWYRQDPGLGLRLIYFSYDVKMKEKGDIPEGYSVSREKKERFSLILESASTNQTSMYLCASTLSGNSPLHFGNGTRLTVT.

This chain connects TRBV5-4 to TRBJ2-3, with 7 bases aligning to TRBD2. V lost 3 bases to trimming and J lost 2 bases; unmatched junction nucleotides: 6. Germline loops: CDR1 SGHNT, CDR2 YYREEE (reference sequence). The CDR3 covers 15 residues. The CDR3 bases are TGTGCCAGCAGCTCGGGCGGGGGACTCACAGATACGCAGTATTTT. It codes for CASSSGGGLTDTQYF.

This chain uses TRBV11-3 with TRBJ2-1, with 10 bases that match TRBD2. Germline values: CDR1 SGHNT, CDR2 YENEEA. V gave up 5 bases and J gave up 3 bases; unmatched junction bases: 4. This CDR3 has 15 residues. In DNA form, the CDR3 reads TGTGCCAGCAGCAAATTAGCGGGGGGCTACAATGAGCAGTTCTTC. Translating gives CASSKLAGGYNEQFF.

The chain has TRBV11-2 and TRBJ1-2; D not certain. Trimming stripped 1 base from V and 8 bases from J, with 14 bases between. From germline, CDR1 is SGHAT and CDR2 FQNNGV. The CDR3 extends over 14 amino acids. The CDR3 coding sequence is TGTGCCAGCAGCTTAGCGGCGGATGCCTGGGGCTACACCTTC. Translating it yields CASSLAADAWGYTF.

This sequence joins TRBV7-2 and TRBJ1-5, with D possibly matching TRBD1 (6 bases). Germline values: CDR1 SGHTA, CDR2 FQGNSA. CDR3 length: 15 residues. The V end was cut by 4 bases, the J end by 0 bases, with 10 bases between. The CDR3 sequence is CASSWSRGSNQPQHF. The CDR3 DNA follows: TGTGCCAGCAGCTGGAGCAGGGGTAGCAATCAGCCCCAGCATTTT.